The T cell receptor (beta chain) under discussion was sequenced for a study of regulatory T cells in long-lasting Graves disease. General study findings and limits: A reduction in accuracy may have resulted from the small sample size. Segments TRBV28, TRBJ1-2 and TRBJ2-5 showed preferential usage in persistent disease. New patients shared about 910 public clonotypes, and persistent patients shared more, with a few thousand.

The time point denotes: newly diagnosed GD, antithyroid drugs for less than 3 months. PBMC-extracted RNA yielded the TCR library. There are many counts of this clonotype. The antigen is undetermined. Trimming removed 5 bases from V and 2 bases from J, with 25 bases in between. This CDR3 is built from 19 residues. CDR1 and CDR2 (germline): SGHTA, FQGNSA. In building TCR beta libraries, iRepertoire HTBI primers were used together with Arm-PCR of CDR3 regions. TCRdb itself ran the multiplex PCR reads through MiXCR, one entry per CDR3 protein. The table shows roughly 220,000 distinct CDR3 sequences, with 18% occurring only once.

The clonotype comes from a female donor with Graves disease. This rearrangement joins TRBV7-2 to TRBJ2-1; perhaps TRBD1 as D (6 bases). The material sequenced was peripheral blood mononuclear cells (PBMCs), taken at new diagnosis, from a patient treated with antithyroid drugs. The CDR3 is CASSPNYRPHRVPYNEQFF. The CDR3 region has the DNA TGTGCCAGCAGCCCTAATTATCGCCCACACAGGGTCCCCTACAATGAGCAGTTCTTC.